This T cell receptor (beta chain) originates from a study of STAT5B mutations in CD4+ large granular lymphocyte leukemia. For the study at large: The CDR3 'QG' motif was associated with a particular HLA allele among healthy donors.

The germline V and J ends were trimmed by 6 bases and 6 bases, with 18 bases remaining between them. This CDR3 contains 14 residues. Germline V gene sequence: CDR1 SGHRS, CDR2 YFSETQ. Sequenced by immunoSEQ multiplex PCR; TCRdb stores in-frame clones only, minus some. The table shows 30,000 to 40,000 clones, with approximately 69% occurring only once. The clonotype was recovered from a human donor in good health. The chain links TRBV5-1 to TRBJ2-5, with D perhaps matching TRBD1 or TRBD2 (7 bases each). The sequencing sample was made of CD4+ T cells from blood buffy coats. DNA of the CDR3: TGCGCCAGCATGCGCTCAGGGGGGGAAAAGACCCAGTACTTC. Translating gives CASMRSGGEKTQYF. The variable domain in full, completed from reference TRBV5-1 and TRBJ2-5, reads KAGVTQTPRYLIKTRGQQVTLSCSPISGHRSVSWYQQTPGQGLQFLFEYFSETQRNKGNFPGRFSGRQFSNSRSEMNVSTLELGDSALYLCASMRSGGEKTQYFGPGTRLLVL.